This entry lists 15 T cell receptor beta chains sequenced from one sample in a study of blood T cell repertoires in COVID-19. Assay used: immunoSEQ multiplex PCR; TCRdb lists only in-frame clones, some missing. The data show around 100,000 clones, around nine tenths seen once. The sample taken for sequencing was peripheral blood. These receptors were taken from a man aged 50 to 59 with active or convalescent COVID-19.

This chain joins TRBV5-8 and TRBJ2-2; D unclear. The CDR3 covers 12 residues. Trimming left V 5 bases short and J 5 bases short, with 7 bases between. CDR1 and CDR2 from the germline V gene are SGHTS and YDEGEE. The CDR3 sequence: CASRTATGELFF. For the CDR3, the DNA is TGTGCCAGCAGAACAGCAACCGGGGAGCTGTTTTTT.

The rearrangement joins TRBV5-1 to TRBJ2-5; TRBD1 matches 9 bases. Per germline, CDR1 SGHRS and CDR2 YFSETQ. The trim removed 4 bases at V and 5 bases at J, leaving 3 bases unmatched. This CDR3 spans 13 amino acids. CDR3 nucleotide sequence: TGCGCCAGCAGCGGGGGACAGGGTGAGACCCAGTACTTC. Amino acid sequence: CASSGGQGETQYF.

The V gene is TRBV2, the J gene TRBJ2-5, with D possibly TRBD1 on 6 matching bases. The length of the CDR3 is 12 residues. Germline V gene lookup returns CDR1 SNHLY and CDR2 FYNNEI. Trimming took off 7 bases at V and 8 bases at J, with 14 bases between the two ends. In DNA, the CDR3 is TGTGCCAGCACCAGGGGTGGACCAACCCAGTACTTC. Translated, it gives CASTRGGPTQYF.

The V and J genes are TRBV3-1 (or the pseudogene TRBV3-2) and TRBJ1-6; D remains ambiguous. The CDR3 contains 16 residues. The ends were cut back, 1 base at V and 6 bases at J, with 13 bases in the middle. Germline values: CDR1 LGHDT, CDR2 YNNKEL (reference sequence). As DNA, the CDR3 is TGTGCCAGCAGCCAAGGCGGAAACTCTGGTAATTCACCCCTCCACTTT. As protein: CASSQGGNSGNSPLHF.

This chain links TRBV5-1 with TRBJ2-2; D is possibly TRBD2 (6 bases). V shed 4 bases and J shed 8 bases, with 21 bases lying between them. Germline V CDR1 and CDR2: SGHRS, YFSETQ. There are 16 residues in the CDR3. The CDR3 here is CASSTSRDQVTGELFF. DNA for the CDR3: TGCGCCAGCAGCACTAGCCGGGACCAAGTCACTGGGGAGCTGTTTTTT.

This chain connects TRBV2 to TRBJ1-4; maybe TRBD1 (6 bases). This CDR3 has 15 amino acids. Trimming cost V 2 bases and J 8 bases, with 15 bases left between them. Per germline, CDR1 SNHLY and CDR2 FYNNEI. Written as DNA, the CDR3 is TGTGCCAGCAGTGAAATGGGAGGGGGTAGGGAAAAACTGTTTTTT. Translation: CASSEMGGGREKLFF.

V and J are TRBV3-1 (or the pseudogene TRBV3-2) and TRBJ2-1; 11 bases align to TRBD2. The CDR3 has 15 residues. V shed 3 bases and J 9 bases; nucleotides not matched to a gene: 7. The germline CDR1 and CDR2 sequences are LGHDT and YNNKEL (reference sequence). This chain's CDR3 is CASSHGLAGGGEQFF. The CDR3 DNA reads as TGTGCCAGCAGCCACGGCCTAGCGGGGGGCGGTGAGCAGTTCTTC.

The chain joins TRBV5-4 to TRBJ2-3, with TRBD2 matching 8 bases. Unmatched junction bases numbered 8, after V lost 4 bases and J lost 1 base. The CDR3 covers 16 residues. Germline CDR1 SGHNT, CDR2 YYREEE (reference sequence). The CDR3 loop is CASSPRGSGGTDTQYF. The CDR3 region has the DNA TGTGCCAGCAGCCCCCGGGGTAGCGGGGGCACAGATACGCAGTATTTT.

The chain links TRBV25-1 to TRBJ2-5; 10 nucleotides align to TRBD1. V lost 4 bases and J lost 4; bases outside the gene matches: 0. This CDR3 is built from 13 residues. Germline V gives CDR1 MGHDK, CDR2 SYGVNS. CDR3 bases: TGTGCCAGCAGTGGGACAGGGGGAGAGACCCAGTACTTC. Translation gives CASSGTGGETQYF.

The V gene is TRBV10-1, the J gene TRBJ1-2, with 8 bases fitting TRBD1. V lost 6 bases, J lost 8 bases, and 8 bases stayed unmatched. Germline CDR1 is WNHNN and CDR2 is SYGVQD (reference sequence). The CDR3 is 13 amino acids. Here the CDR3 reads CASSRGQGGGYTF. The CDR3 nucleotides read TGCGCCAGCAGCCGCGGACAGGGTGGAGGCTACACCTTC.

The CDR3 spells CATSVPDRYEQYV. In DNA form, the CDR3 reads TGTGCCACCAGTGTCCCCGACAGGTACGAGCAGTACGTC. This chain links TRBV24-1 with TRBJ2-7; D might be TRBD1 (6 bases). CDR3 length equals 13 residues. V dropped 5 bases and J dropped 4 bases, with 11 bases sitting between them. The germline CDR1 and CDR2 sequences are KGHDR and SFDVKD.

V is TRBV27 and J is TRBJ1-2; D is unresolved. V lost 7 bases and J 6 bases, leaving 18 bases between the germline ends. Germline loops: CDR1 MNHEY, CDR2 SMNVEV (reference sequence). The CDR3 contains 14 residues. DNA for the CDR3: TGTGCCAGCACCGACTATCCAGGCCCCCATGGCTACACCTTC. Translated, it gives CASTDYPGPHGYTF.

This sequence joins TRBV9 and TRBJ2-3; the match to TRBD2 covers 10 bases. This CDR3 is built from 18 residues. Germline V gene sequence: CDR1 SGDLS, CDR2 YYNGEE. Trimming removed 0 bases from V and 2 bases from J; junction bases left unmatched: 9. The CDR3 reads CASSVVGIAGGITDTQYF. The CDR3 nucleotides are TGTGCCAGCAGCGTAGTCGGGATAGCGGGGGGAATCACAGATACGCAGTATTTT.

This chain joins TRBV18 and TRBJ1-1, with a possible D match to TRBD1 (5 bases). The CDR3 loop spans 13 amino acids. V gave up 3 bases and J gave up 4 bases, with 9 bases separating them. Germline loops: CDR1 KGHSH, CDR2 LQKENI. CDR3 sequence reads: CASSPPTVTEAFF. For the CDR3, the DNA is TGTGCCAGCTCACCGCCGACAGTCACTGAAGCTTTCTTT.

V gene TRBV5-4 combines with J gene TRBJ2-2; TRBD2 matches 13 bases. The germline V gene has CDR1 SGHNT and CDR2 YYREEE (reference sequence). The CDR3 has 16 amino acids. V trimming: 5 bases; J trimming: 3 bases; junction bases outside the gene matches: 4. CDR3 sequence: CASRSTSGGYTGELFF. In nucleotides, the CDR3 is TGTGCCAGCAGGTCGACTAGCGGGGGGTACACCGGGGAGCTGTTTTTT.